The rows below give T cell receptor beta chains drawn from one sample of a study of blood T cell repertoires in COVID-19. Clones were sequenced by immunoSEQ multiplex PCR, and TCRdb holds only the in-frame ones, with some missing. Of about 250,000 clones in the sample, about 89% were seen once. The sequenced sample consisted of peripheral blood. The receptors were sampled from a woman between 55 and 75 years old who had recovered from COVID-19. CDR3s include the opening cysteine and the closing phenylalanine or tryptophan. A D gene is named only where the DNA matches it firmly. The size entry is marked missing in some rows and otherwise reads once, few, many or a size class.

J gene	clone size	D gene	V gene	CDR3 protein	CDR3 DNA
TRBJ1-1	once	.	TRBV15	CATSGQGPGYTEAFF	TGTGCCACCAGCGGCCAGGGCCCAGGGTACACTGAAGCTTTCTTT
TRBJ1-6	.	TRBD1	TRBV19	CASSMDRGNSPLHF	TGTGCCAGTAGTATGGACAGGGGAAATTCACCCCTCCACTTT
TRBJ1-2	.	.	TRBV3-1/TRBV3-2	CASGYRESVNYGYTF	TGTGCCAGCGGCTACAGGGAGTCGGTAAACTATGGCTACACCTTC
TRBJ1-1	few	.	TRBV6-1	CASSDRVTEAFF	TGTGCCAGCAGTGATCGGGTCACTGAAGCTTTCTTT
TRBJ1-6	.	.	TRBV2	CASSEAQGLVILHF	TGTGCCAGCAGTGAAGCGCAGGGACTCGTTATCCTCCACTTT
TRBJ2-1	once	TRBD2	TRBV9	CASSPRLAGGQYNEQFF	TGTGCCAGCAGCCCTAGACTAGCGGGGGGCCAATACAATGAGCAGTTCTTC
TRBJ1-6	.	.	TRBV4-3	CASSQGLGNSPLHF	TGCGCCAGCAGCCAAGGCCTCGGGAATTCACCCCTCCACTTT
TRBJ1-5	.	.	TRBV29-1	CSVAGLPQHF	TGCAGCGTAGCAGGGTTGCCCCAGCATTTT
TRBJ1-1	.	TRBD1	TRBV27	CASSSRGKAEAFF	TGTGCCAGCAGTTCCAGGGGGAAGGCTGAAGCTTTCTTT
TRBJ2-5	.	.	TRBV13	CASSFLGQIQETQYF	TGTGCCAGCAGCTTCCTCGGACAGATCCAAGAGACCCAGTACTTC
TRBJ1-1	.	.	TRBV18	CASSVSGGETATEAFF	TGTGCCAGCTCAGTCTCTGGGGGGGAGACTGCGACTGAAGCTTTCTTT
TRBJ1-5	.	.	TRBV9	CASSVGGGPQHF	TGTGCCAGCAGCGTAGGTGGCGGACCCCAGCATTTT
TRBJ1-5	.	TRBD1	TRBV5-6	CASSFRSGGQPQHF	TGTGCCAGCAGCTTTCGGTCAGGGGGACAGCCCCAGCATTTT
TRBJ1-5	many	.	TRBV28	CATTISRVQPQHF	TGTGCCACCACTATCAGTCGGGTTCAGCCCCAGCATTTT